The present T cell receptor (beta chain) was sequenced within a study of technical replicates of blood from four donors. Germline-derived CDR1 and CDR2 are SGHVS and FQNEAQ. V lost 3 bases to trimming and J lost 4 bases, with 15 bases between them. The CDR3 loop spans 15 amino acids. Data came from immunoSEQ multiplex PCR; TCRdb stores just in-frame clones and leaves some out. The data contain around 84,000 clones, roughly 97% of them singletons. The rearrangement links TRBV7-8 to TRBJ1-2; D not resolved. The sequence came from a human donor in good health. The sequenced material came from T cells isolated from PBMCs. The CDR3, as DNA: TGTGCCAGCAGCTTGCGGGGTTCGTCTCGCTATGGCTACACCTTC. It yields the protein CASSLRGSSRYGYTF.